Following are 6 T cell receptor beta chains from one sample sequenced in a study of T-cell reconstitution after alpha-beta-depleted transplantation in children. Unique molecular identifiers were built into the TCRbeta library. TCRdb analysed the PCR reads with MiXCR anew, one entry per CDR3 protein. This table has approximately 1,000,000 distinct CDR3 sequences, about 31% appearing once. The sequenced sample was PBMCs, mostly from graft donor cells, obtained 360 days after TCRalphabeta/CD19-depleted stem cell transplant. The receptors were sampled from a boy under three years old who had a stem cell transplant for SCID, so the T cells may come from the graft donor.

The chain carries TRBV27 and TRBJ1-1; 7 bases are shared with TRBD1. V trimming: 5 bases; J trimming: 1 base; junction bases outside the gene matches: 7. Looked up from germline, CDR1 is MNHEY and CDR2 is SMNVEV (reference sequence). The CDR3 covers 15 residues. The CDR3 sequence: CASSPAGTANTEAFF. CDR3 bases: TGTGCCAGCAGTCCGGCGGGGACAGCGAACACTGAAGCTTTCTTT.

This clonotype was seen a handful of times. The chain employs TRBV29-1 and TRBJ2-7; 8 bases align to TRBD1. There are 14 residues in the CDR3. From germline, CDR1 is SQVTM and CDR2 ANQGSEA. V lost 4 bases to trimming and J lost 2 bases; unmatched junction nucleotides: 7. The CDR3 spells CSVVRDRSPYEQYF. CDR3 coding DNA: TGCAGCGTTGTTCGGGACAGGTCTCCCTACGAGCAGTACTTC.

The genes are TRBV7-2 and TRBJ2-7; a weak D match, TRBD1 (5 bases). CDR1 and CDR2 from the germline V gene are SGHTA and FQGNSA. The V gene lost 1 base and the J gene lost 3 bases, with 13 bases spanning the gap. This CDR3 has 15 residues. As DNA, the CDR3 is TGTGCCAGCAGCTTAGAAGGGGCGTCGGTCTACGAGCAGTACTTC. Protein sequence: CASSLEGASVYEQYF.

The rearrangement joins TRBV28 to TRBJ2-7; tentative D call: TRBD1 (6 bases). This CDR3 has 15 amino acids. Germline loops: CDR1 MDHEN, CDR2 SYDVKM. V gave up 5 bases and J gave up 3 bases, with 17 bases separating them. CDR3 region: CASSPGQLRIYEQYF. CDR3 nucleotides: TGTGCCAGCAGTCCAGGACAGTTGAGGATCTACGAGCAGTACTTC.

This clonotype was picked up a small number of times. This chain connects TRBV20-1 to TRBJ1-5; no definite D call. The CDR3 sequence is 14 residues long. Germline V gene sequence: CDR1 DFQATT, CDR2 SNEGSKA (reference sequence). The V end was cut by 0 bases, the J end by 2 bases, with 8 bases between. CDR3: CSARDLPGNQPQHF. The DNA for the CDR3 is TGCAGTGCTAGAGATCTCCCAGGCAATCAGCCCCAGCATTTT.

The gene calls are TRBV6-5 and TRBJ2-7, with D maybe TRBD2 (6 bases). The length of the CDR3 is 14 residues. V shed 7 bases and J shed 3 bases, with 16 bases lying between them. Germline V CDR1 and CDR2: MNHEY, SVGAGI. CDR3 sequence reads: CASNSRGLVYEQYF. The CDR3 nucleotides read TGTGCCAGCAATTCCCGGGGACTGGTCTACGAGCAGTACTTC.